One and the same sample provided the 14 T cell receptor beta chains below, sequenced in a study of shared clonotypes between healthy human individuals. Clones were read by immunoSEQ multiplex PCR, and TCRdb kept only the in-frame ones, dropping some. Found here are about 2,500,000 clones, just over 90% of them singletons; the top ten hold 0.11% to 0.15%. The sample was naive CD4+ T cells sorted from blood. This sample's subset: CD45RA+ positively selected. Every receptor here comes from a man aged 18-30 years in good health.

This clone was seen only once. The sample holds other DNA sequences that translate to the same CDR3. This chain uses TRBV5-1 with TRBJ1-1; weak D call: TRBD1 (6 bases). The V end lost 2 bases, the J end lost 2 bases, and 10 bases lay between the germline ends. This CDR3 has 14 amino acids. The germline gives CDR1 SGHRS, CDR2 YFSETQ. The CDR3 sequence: CASSLGGLNTEAFF. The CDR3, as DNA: TGCGCCAGCAGCTTAGGGGGGCTAAACACTGAAGCTTTCTTT.

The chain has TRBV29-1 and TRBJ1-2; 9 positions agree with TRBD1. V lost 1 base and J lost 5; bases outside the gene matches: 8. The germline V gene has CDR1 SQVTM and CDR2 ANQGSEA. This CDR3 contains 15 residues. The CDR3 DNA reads TGCAGCGTTGAAGTAGGGGACAGGGTGCGGTATGGCTACACCTTC. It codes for CSVEVGDRVRYGYTF.

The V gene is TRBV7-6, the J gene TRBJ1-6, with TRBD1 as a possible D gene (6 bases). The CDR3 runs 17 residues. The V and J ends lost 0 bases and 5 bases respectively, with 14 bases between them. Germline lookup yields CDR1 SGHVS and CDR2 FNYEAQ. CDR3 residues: CASSLASGTLNNSPLHF. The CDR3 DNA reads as TGTGCCAGCAGCTTAGCCTCAGGGACACTTAATAATTCACCCCTCCACTTT.

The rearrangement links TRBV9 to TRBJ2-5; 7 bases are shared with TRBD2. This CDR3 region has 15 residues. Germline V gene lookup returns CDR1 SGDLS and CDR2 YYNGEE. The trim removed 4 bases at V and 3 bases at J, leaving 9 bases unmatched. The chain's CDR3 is CASSSTAGVKETQYF. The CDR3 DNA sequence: TGTGCCAGCAGCTCTACGGCGGGGGTCAAAGAGACCCAGTACTTC.

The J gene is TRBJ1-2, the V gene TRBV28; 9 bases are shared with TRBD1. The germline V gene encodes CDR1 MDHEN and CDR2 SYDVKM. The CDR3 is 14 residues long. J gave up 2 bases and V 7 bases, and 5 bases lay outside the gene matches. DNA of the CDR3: TGTGCCAGCACTCGGGGGACAGGGAACTATGGCTACACCTTC. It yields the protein CASTRGTGNYGYTF.

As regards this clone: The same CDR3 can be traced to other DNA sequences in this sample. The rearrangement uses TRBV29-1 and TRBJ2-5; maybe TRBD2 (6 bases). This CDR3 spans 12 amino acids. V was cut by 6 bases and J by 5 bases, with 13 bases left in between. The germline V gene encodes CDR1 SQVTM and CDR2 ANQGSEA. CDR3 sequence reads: CSVALGGETQYF. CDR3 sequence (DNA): TGCAGCGTCGCCCTGGGAGGCGAGACCCAGTACTTC. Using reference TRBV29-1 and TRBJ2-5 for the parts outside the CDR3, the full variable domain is SAVISQKPSRDICQRGTSLTIQCQVDSQVTMMFWYRQQPGQSLTLIATANQGSEATYESGFVIDKFPISRPNLTFSTLTVSNMSPEDSSIYLCSVALGGETQYFGPGTRLLVL.

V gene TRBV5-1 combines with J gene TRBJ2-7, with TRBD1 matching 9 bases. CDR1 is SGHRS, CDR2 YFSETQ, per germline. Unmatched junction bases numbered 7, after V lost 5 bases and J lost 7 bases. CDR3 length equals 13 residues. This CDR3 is CASRRTGTGEQYF. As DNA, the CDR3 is TGCGCCAGCAGGCGTACCGGGACAGGGGAGCAGTACTTC.

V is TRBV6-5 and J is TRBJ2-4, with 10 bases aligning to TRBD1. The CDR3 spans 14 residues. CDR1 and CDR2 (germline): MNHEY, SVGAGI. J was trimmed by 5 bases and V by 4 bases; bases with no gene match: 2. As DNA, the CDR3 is TGTGCCAGCAGTTCCGGGACAGGGGAAAACATTCAGTACTTC. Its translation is CASSSGTGENIQYF.

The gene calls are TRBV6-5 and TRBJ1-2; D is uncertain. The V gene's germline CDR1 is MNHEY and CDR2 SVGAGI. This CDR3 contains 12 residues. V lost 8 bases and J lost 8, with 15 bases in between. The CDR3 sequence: CASQRAQGGYTF. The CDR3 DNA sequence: TGTGCCAGCCAACGGGCACAAGGAGGCTACACCTTC.

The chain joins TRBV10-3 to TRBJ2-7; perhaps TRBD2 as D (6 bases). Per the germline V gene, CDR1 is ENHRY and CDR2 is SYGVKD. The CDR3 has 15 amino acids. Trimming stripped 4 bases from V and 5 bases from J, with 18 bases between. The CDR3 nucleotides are TGTGCCATCAGTGGCCTGGGGGGAGTGAGGGACGAGCAGTACTTC. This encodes CAISGLGGVRDEQYF.

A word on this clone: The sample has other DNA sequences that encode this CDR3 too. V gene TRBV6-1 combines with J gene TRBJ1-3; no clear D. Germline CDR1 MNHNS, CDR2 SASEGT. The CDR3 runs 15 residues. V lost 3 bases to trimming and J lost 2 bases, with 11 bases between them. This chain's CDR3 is CASSEAPGAGNTIYF. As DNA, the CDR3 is TGTGCCAGCAGTGAGGCCCCCGGGGCTGGAAACACCATATATTTT.

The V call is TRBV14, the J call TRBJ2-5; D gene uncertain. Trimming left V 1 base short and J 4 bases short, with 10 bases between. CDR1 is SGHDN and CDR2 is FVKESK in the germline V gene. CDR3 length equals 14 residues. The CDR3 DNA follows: TGTGCCAGCAGCCAAGTACAAGTTTTAGAGACCCAGTACTTC. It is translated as CASSQVQVLETQYF.

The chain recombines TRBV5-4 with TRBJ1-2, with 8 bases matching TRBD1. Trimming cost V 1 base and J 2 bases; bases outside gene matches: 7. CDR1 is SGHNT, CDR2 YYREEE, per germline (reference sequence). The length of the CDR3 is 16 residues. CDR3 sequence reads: CASSLSSGGRNYGYTF. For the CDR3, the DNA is TGTGCCAGCAGCTTGTCGTCAGGGGGCCGGAACTATGGCTACACCTTC. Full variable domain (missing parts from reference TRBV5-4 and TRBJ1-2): ETGVTQSPTHLIKTRGQQVTLRCSSQSGHNTVSWYQQALGQGPQFIFQYYREEENGRGNFPPRFSGLQFPNYSSELNVNALELDDSALYLCASSLSSGGRNYGYTFGSGTRLTVV.

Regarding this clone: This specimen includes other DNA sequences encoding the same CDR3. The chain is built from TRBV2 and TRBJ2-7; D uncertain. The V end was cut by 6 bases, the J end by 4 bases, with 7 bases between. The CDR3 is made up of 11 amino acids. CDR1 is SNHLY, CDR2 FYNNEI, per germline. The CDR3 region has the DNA TGTGCCAGCAGGGATGAGTACGAGCAGTACTTC. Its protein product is CASRDEYEQYF. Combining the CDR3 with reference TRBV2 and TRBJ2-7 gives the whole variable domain EPEVTQTPSHQVTQMGQEVILRCVPISNHLYFYWYRQILGQKVEFLVSFYNNEISEKSEIFDDQFSVERPDGSNFTLKIRSTKLEDSAMYFCASRDEYEQYFGPGTRLTVT.